The rows below give T cell receptor beta chains drawn from one sample of a study of blood T cell repertoires in COVID-19. Data came from immunoSEQ multiplex PCR; TCRdb stores just in-frame clones and leaves some out. Among almost 250,000 clones listed, 85% were seen once. The sample taken for sequencing was PBMCs or T cells enriched from blood (not recorded which). The receptors derive from a woman in her forties or fifties with acute COVID-19. Each CDR3 is given with its conserved first and last residue. The D gene is left open where the match is weak. Size is omitted from some rows. Given values are once, few, many or a class for expanded clones.

D gene,V gene,J gene,clone size,CDR3 protein,CDR3 DNA
.,TRBV7-9,TRBJ1-2,.,CASSLGRLTNYGYTF,TGTGCCAGCAGCTTAGGGCGACTGACGAACTATGGCTACACCTTC
.,TRBV21-1,TRBJ2-3,.,CASSARWTGTDTQYF,TGTGCCAGCAGCGCCCGTTGGACGGGGACAGATACGCAGTATTTT
TRBD2,TRBV3-1/TRBV3-2,TRBJ2-1,.,CASSLGTSGNNEQFF,TGTGCCAGCAGCTTAGGGACTAGCGGGAACAATGAGCAGTTCTTC
TRBD1,TRBV5-5,TRBJ2-5,.,CASSLGTGGETQYF,TGTGCCAGCAGCCTCGGGACAGGTGGAGAGACCCAGTACTTC
.,TRBV27,TRBJ1-2,.,CASSFRGTAGGYTF,TGTGCCAGCAGTTTCAGAGGGACCGCGGGAGGCTACACCTTC
.,TRBV9,TRBJ1-2,.,CASSEGEGVRSYGYTF,TGTGCCAGCAGCGAGGGAGAGGGGGTACGGAGCTATGGCTACACCTTC
TRBD1,TRBV7-6,TRBJ2-4,.,CASSLGDRGTIQYF,TGTGCCAGCAGCTTAGGGGACAGGGGAACCATTCAGTACTTC
.,TRBV7-7,TRBJ2-7,.,CASSPGGPSREQYF,TGTGCCAGCAGCCCCGGGGGGCCGTCTCGGGAGCAGTACTTC
.,TRBV27,TRBJ1-2,.,CASSAPGMADGYTF,TGTGCCAGCAGCGCCCCAGGGATGGCGGATGGCTACACCTTC
.,TRBV12-3/TRBV12-4,TRBJ1-6,.,CASSSNSPLHF,TGTGCCAGCAGTTCGAATTCACCCCTCCACTTT
.,TRBV13,TRBJ2-3,.,CASSQGARDQGTQYF,TGTGCCAGCAGCCAGGGTGCCAGGGATCAAGGTACGCAGTATTTT
.,TRBV4-3,TRBJ2-1,.,CASSQEQGTYNEQFF,TGCGCCAGCAGCCAAGAACAGGGAACCTACAATGAGCAGTTCTTC
.,TRBV19,TRBJ1-2,.,CASSISEGGYTF,TGTGCCAGTAGTATCTCCGAGGGAGGCTACACCTTC
TRBD1,TRBV12-5,TRBJ2-1,few,CASGGQGALNEQFF,TGTGCTAGTGGGGGACAGGGGGCCCTCAATGAGCAGTTCTTC
TRBD1,TRBV4-3,TRBJ2-1,.,CASSQGTGEFVTYNEQFF,TGCGCCAGCAGCCAAGGGACAGGTGAATTCGTGACCTACAATGAGCAGTTCTTC
TRBD1,TRBV2,TRBJ1-6,.,CASSLDRTLPLHF,TGTGCCAGCAGTTTGGACAGGACCCTTCCCCTCCACTTT
.,TRBV6-5,TRBJ1-1,.,CASRNLAGGNTEAFF,TGTGCCAGCAGGAACCTGGCCGGCGGAAACACTGAAGCTTTCTTT
TRBD1,TRBV7-8,TRBJ1-2,.,CASSNPGTGESYGYTF,TGTGCCAGCAGCAATCCCGGGACAGGGGAAAGCTATGGCTACACCTTC
.,TRBV5-1,TRBJ1-1,.,CASSPDTAMNTEAFF,TGCGCCAGCAGCCCAGACACTGCGATGAACACTGAAGCTTTCTTT
.,TRBV5-1,TRBJ2-1,.,CASGFADRSSYNEQFF,TGCGCCAGCGGCTTTGCGGACAGAAGCTCCTACAATGAGCAGTTCTTC
TRBD2,TRBV20-1,TRBJ2-1,.,CSASSLAGGKNEQFF,TGCAGTGCTAGTTCCCTAGCGGGGGGGAAAAATGAGCAGTTCTTC
.,TRBV27,TRBJ1-6,.,CASSGGARNNSPLHF,TGTGCCAGCAGTGGTGGGGCAAGAAATAATTCACCCCTCCACTTT
.,TRBV9,TRBJ2-3,.,CASSLSLRGDTQYF,TGTGCCAGCAGCCTTTCTCTAAGAGGCGATACGCAGTATTTT
TRBD1,TRBV6-4,TRBJ1-2,.,CASSDTGTANYGYTF,TGTGCCAGCAGTGATACCGGGACAGCTAACTATGGCTACACCTTC
TRBD2,TRBV7-2,TRBJ2-5,.,CASSLESGGLQETQYF,TGTGCCAGCAGCTTAGAGAGCGGGGGGTTACAAGAGACCCAGTACTTC
.,TRBV5-6,TRBJ2-7,.,CASTRRGSLGEQYF,TGTGCCAGCACAAGAAGAGGCTCGTTGGGCGAGCAGTACTTC
TRBD1,TRBV6-5,TRBJ1-5,few,CASSYGTGTPQHF,TGTGCCAGCAGTTACGGGACAGGGACGCCCCAGCATTTT
TRBD1,TRBV19,TRBJ2-7,few,CATRADRGLYEQYF,TGTGCCACCCGTGCGGACAGGGGGCTCTACGAGCAGTACTTC
.,TRBV9,TRBJ1-5,.,CASSVGATGNQPQHF,TGTGCCAGCAGCGTAGGAGCGACAGGCAATCAGCCCCAGCATTTT
TRBD2,TRBV6-2/TRBV6-3,TRBJ2-1,.,CASSSLAGGVRNEQFF,TGTGCCAGCAGTTCTCTAGCGGGGGGAGTCCGCAATGAGCAGTTCTTC
.,TRBV9,TRBJ2-3,few,CASSVQDTQYF,TGTGCCAGCAGCGTACAAGATACGCAGTATTTT
TRBD2,TRBV7-3,TRBJ2-4,once,CASSPGGDLNIQYF,TGTGCCAGCAGCCCCGGGGGGGATCTAAACATTCAGTACTTC
.,TRBV18,TRBJ1-1,.,CASSPGGFTEAFF,TGTGCCAGCTCACCAGGGGGGTTCACTGAAGCTTTCTTT
.,TRBV18,TRBJ1-1,.,CASSPPGGSGTEAFF,TGTGCCAGCTCACCACCGGGGGGATCGGGCACTGAAGCTTTCTTT
TRBD2,TRBV5-6,TRBJ2-5,.,CASSFERGALRETQYF,TGTGCCAGCAGCTTTGAGCGGGGGGCCCTCCGGGAGACCCAGTACTTC
.,TRBV6-5,TRBJ2-1,.,CASSFYWGWEQFF,TGTGCCAGCAGTTTTTATTGGGGCTGGGAGCAGTTCTTC